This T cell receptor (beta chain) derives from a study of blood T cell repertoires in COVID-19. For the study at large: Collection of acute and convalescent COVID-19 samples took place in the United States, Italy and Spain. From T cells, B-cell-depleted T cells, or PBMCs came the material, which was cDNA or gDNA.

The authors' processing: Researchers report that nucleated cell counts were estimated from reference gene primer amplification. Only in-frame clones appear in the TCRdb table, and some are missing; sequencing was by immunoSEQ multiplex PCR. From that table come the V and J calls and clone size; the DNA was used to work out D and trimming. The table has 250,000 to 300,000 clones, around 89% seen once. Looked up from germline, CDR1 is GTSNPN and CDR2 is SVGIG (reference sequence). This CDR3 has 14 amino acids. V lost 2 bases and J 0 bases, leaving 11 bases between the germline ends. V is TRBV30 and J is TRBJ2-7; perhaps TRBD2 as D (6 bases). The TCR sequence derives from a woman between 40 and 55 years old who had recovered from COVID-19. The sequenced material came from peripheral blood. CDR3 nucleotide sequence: TGTGCCTGGAGTTTGGGTAGCGGCTCCTACGAGCAGTACTTC. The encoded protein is CAWSLGSGSYEQYF.